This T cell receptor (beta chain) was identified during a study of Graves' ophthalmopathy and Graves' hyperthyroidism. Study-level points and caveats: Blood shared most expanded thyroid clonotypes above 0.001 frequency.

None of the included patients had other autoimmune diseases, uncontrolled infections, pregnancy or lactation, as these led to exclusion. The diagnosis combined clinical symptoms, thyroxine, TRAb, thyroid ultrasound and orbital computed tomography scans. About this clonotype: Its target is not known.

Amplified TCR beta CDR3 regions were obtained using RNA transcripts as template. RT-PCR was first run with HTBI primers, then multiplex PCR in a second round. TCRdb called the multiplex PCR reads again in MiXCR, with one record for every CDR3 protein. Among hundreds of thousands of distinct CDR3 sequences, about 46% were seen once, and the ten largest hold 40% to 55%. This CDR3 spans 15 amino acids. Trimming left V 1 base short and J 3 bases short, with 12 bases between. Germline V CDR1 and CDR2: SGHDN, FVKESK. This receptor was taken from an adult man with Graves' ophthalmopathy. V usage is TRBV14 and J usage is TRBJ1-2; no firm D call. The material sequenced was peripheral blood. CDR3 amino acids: CASSQAPREDYGYTF. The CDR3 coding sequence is TGTGCCAGCAGCCAAGCCCCCCGGGAAGACTATGGCTACACCTTC.